Below, 11 T cell receptor beta chains from the same sample are listed, as sequenced in a study of blood T cells in healthy people across ages (dated by TCRdb to 2015 to 2017). Receptors were amplified or captured by 5' RACE. Reads for this sample came from an Illumina HiSeq 2500. The second PCR ran for roughly 7 to 11 cycles and used a J-beta primer mix along with a sample-barcoded 5' primer. Through fastp at Q25 and MiXCR, TCRdb rebuilt clones from the public reads, retaining in-frame beta chains. For every CDR3 protein sequence, its rows merge into one entry that carries the most common genes and DNA. The sample yields about 1.4 million distinct CDR3 sequences; around 59% were counted once. The ten largest clones take up 6.5% to 8.5% of the sample. Sequencing was carried out using blood. The receptors derive from a man between 18 and 35 years old in good health.

This clonotype was counted only a few times. J is TRBJ2-3 and V is TRBV6-5; D assignment may be TRBD1 or TRBD2 (5 bases each). V was cut by 7 bases and J by 0 bases, with 14 bases left in between. Germline CDR1 is MNHEY and CDR2 is SVGAGI. The CDR3 runs to 15 residues. The CDR3 reads CASTEGYTSTDTQYF. The CDR3, as DNA: TGTGCCAGCACCGAGGGGTACACGAGCACAGATACGCAGTATTTT.

This clonotype was seen more than once but under ten times. The chain joins TRBV7-9 to TRBJ2-1; D ambiguous. CDR1 and CDR2 from the germline V gene are SEHNR and FQNEAQ (reference sequence). The ends were cut back, 2 bases at V and 7 bases at J, with 9 bases in the middle. The CDR3 totals 13 residues. CDR3 sequence: CASSLLSPNEQFF. The CDR3 DNA is TGTGCCAGCAGCTTATTGTCCCCAAATGAGCAGTTCTTC.

This clonotype was seen more than once but under ten times. The chain joins TRBV29-1 to TRBJ2-1; no clear D. In germline, CDR1 is SQVTM, CDR2 ANQGSEA. V lost 2 bases to trimming and J lost 8 bases, with 10 bases between them. CDR3 size: 12 residues. DNA of the CDR3: TGCAGCGTTGAATGGGATTTCTATGAGCAGTTCTTC. The encoded protein is CSVEWDFYEQFF.

This chain connects TRBV2 to TRBJ2-5; D call uncertain. In germline, CDR1 is SNHLY, CDR2 FYNNEI. V was pared by 7 bases and J by 11 bases, with 23 bases between. The CDR3 loop spans 14 amino acids. The chain's CDR3 is CASKALRESNEQYF. As DNA, the CDR3 is TGTGCCAGCAAGGCTCTAAGGGAATCCAATGAGCAGTACTTC.

The chain carries TRBV6-6 and TRBJ2-3; a possible D gene is TRBD2 (5 bases). Trimming pared 0 bases from V and 6 bases from J, leaving 13 bases between. The CDR3 runs 15 residues. Germline-derived CDR1 and CDR2 are MNHNY and SVGAGI (reference sequence). CDR3 loop: CASSYSGVEMDTQYF. CDR3 DNA sequence: TGTGCCAGCAGTTACTCGGGAGTCGAGATGGATACGCAGTATTTT.

This clonotype has more than one count but fewer than ten. The CDR3 bases are TGCAGCGTTCGAGGTGAAGAGACCCAGTACTTC. Protein product: CSVRGEETQYF. The genes are TRBV29-1 and TRBJ2-5; D not resolved. V gave up 5 bases and J gave up 3 bases, with 7 bases separating them. Germline V gene data show CDR1 as SQVTM and CDR2 as ANQGSEA. The CDR3 is 11 amino acids.

A remark on this clonotype: The junction differs from germline at one of its ends, possibly a read error. The chain joins TRBV19 to TRBJ2-4; 8 nucleotides align to TRBD1. Gene TRBJ2-7 matches the end of the DNA better, so the J call may be wrong. This CDR3 has 14 amino acids. Germline CDR1 and CDR2: LNHDA and SQIVND (reference sequence). This chain's CDR3 is CASSTQGADYEQYF. The CDR3 bases are TGTGCCAGCAGTACCCAGGGGGCGGACTACGAGCAGTACTTC.

The genes are TRBV10-3 and TRBJ2-1; TRBD2 aligns across 10 bases. Germline CDR1 reads ENHRY; CDR2 reads SYGVKD. The length of the CDR3 is 17 residues. After removal of 0 bases from V and 14 bases from J, the junction contained 16 bases not matched to a gene. DNA of the CDR3: TGTGCCATCAGTGAGTCTATGATTAGCGGGAGGCCCCAACAGGAGTTCTTC. It codes for CAISESMISGRPQQEFF.

This clonotype has just one count. This chain connects TRBV29-1 to TRBJ2-1; 7 bases are a match to TRBD2. The germline CDR1 and CDR2 sequences are SQVTM and ANQGSEA. The CDR3 is 15 residues long. The CDR3, as DNA: TGCGGAGGTGGGAGGGGAGGGCTAACCTACAATGAGCAGTTCTTC. It codes for CGGGRGGLTYNEQFF.

This clonotype was recorded only once. The chain is built from TRBV3-1 and TRBJ2-5; D remains ambiguous. The CDR3 is 14 amino acids. CDR1 is LGHDT and CDR2 is YNNKEL in the germline V gene (reference sequence). With 2 bases removed from V and 2 bases from J, the gap between germline ends came to 9 bases. The CDR3 DNA reads TGTGCCAGCAGCCAATTCAGCGATCAAGAGACCCAGTACTTC. Encoded protein: CASSQFSDQETQYF.

The V gene is TRBV7-9, the J gene TRBJ1-3, with no clear D. Germline V gene sequence: CDR1 SEHNR, CDR2 FQNEAQ (reference sequence). CDR3 size: 12 residues. With 1 base removed from V and 8 bases from J, the gap between germline ends came to 6 bases. This CDR3 is CASSLGGYTIYF. The CDR3 nucleotides read TGTGCCAGCAGCTTAGGGGGATACACCATATATTTT.